This is a list of T cell receptor beta chains from one sample in a study of shared clonotypes between healthy human individuals. The protocol was immunoSEQ multiplex PCR, while the TCRdb copy is restricted to in-frame clones and leaves out a portion. The table includes about 2.1 million clones, over 85% detected once. Sequences were obtained from naive CD8+ T cells from PBMCs. Receptor source: a man younger than 30 in good health. Some clones in this sample may be carry-over from other donors' samples. Each CDR3 is given with its conserved first and last residue. Each record gives: J gene, D gene, V gene, clone size, CDR3 protein, CDR3 DNA. The D gene is left open where the match is weak. The listing skips clone size in some rows; elsewhere it reads once, few, many or a size class.

>TRBJ2-5|NA|TRBV6-5|NA
CASSFTRDRDQETQYF
TGTGCCAGCAGTTTTACCCGAGACAGAGACCAAGAGACCCAGTACTTC
>TRBJ2-5|NA|TRBV10-3|NA
CAISESWAGDEETQYF
TGTGCCATCAGTGAGTCGTGGGCAGGGGATGAAGAGACCCAGTACTTC
>TRBJ1-2|NA|TRBV6-5|NA
CASSQDLYGYTF
TGTGCCAGCAGCCAGGACCTCTATGGCTACACCTTC
>TRBJ2-5|TRBD1|TRBV6-1|NA
CASSEIPGQEVAETQYF
TGTGCCAGCAGTGAAATCCCGGGACAGGAGGTAGCAGAGACCCAGTACTTC
>TRBJ1-1|TRBD1|TRBV6-5|NA
CASTRRTGAYTEAFF
TGTGCCAGCACCCGCCGGACAGGGGCGTACACTGAAGCTTTCTTT
>TRBJ2-2|NA|TRBV10-3|NA
CAISVHRRTGELFF
TGTGCCATCAGTGTTCATAGACGGACCGGGGAGCTGTTTTTT
>TRBJ2-5|NA|TRBV20-1|NA
CSANQETQYF
TGCAGTGCTAACCAAGAGACCCAGTACTTC
>TRBJ2-2|TRBD2|TRBV7-8|NA
CASSFSGINTGELFF
TGTGCCAGCAGCTTTAGCGGGATCAACACCGGGGAGCTGTTTTTT
>TRBJ2-7|NA|TRBV19|once
CASSIGGYPYEQYF
TGTGCCAGTAGTATAGGCGGGTATCCCTACGAGCAGTACTTC
>TRBJ2-7|NA|TRBV28|NA
CASSSVWGDYEQYF
TGTGCCAGCAGTTCCGTGTGGGGGGACTACGAGCAGTACTTC
>TRBJ2-1|NA|TRBV27|NA
CASSLISGGYEQFF
TGTGCCAGCAGTTTAATAAGCGGAGGTTATGAGCAGTTCTTC
>TRBJ2-2|NA|TRBV11-2|NA
CASSLDGGDGELFF
TGTGCCAGCAGCCTGGATGGGGGTGACGGGGAGCTGTTTTTT
>TRBJ2-7|TRBD1|TRBV6-1|NA
CASSLWTGQNEQYF
TGTGCCAGCAGTCTTTGGACAGGGCAGAACGAGCAGTACTTC
>TRBJ2-1|NA|TRBV7-9|NA
CASPELGQGGSREDNEQFF
TGTGCCAGCCCCGAACTAGGACAGGGAGGGAGCAGGGAGGACAATGAGCAGTTCTTC